The clone carrying this T cell receptor (beta chain) was recorded only once. The junction differs from germline at one of its ends, possibly a read error. Germline V gene data show CDR1 as MNHEY and CDR2 as SVGAGI. This CDR3 comprises 17 residues. The record originates from a study of CD4 and CD8 cells across lung adenocarcinoma regions. TCRdb used MiXCR to reprocess the PCR reads, holding one entry per CDR3 protein. Of more than 10,000 distinct CDR3 sequences listed, less than 60% are singletons. Samples came from patients with localized non-small cell lung adenocarcinoma. The clonotype originates from a female donor with lung adenocarcinoma. The CD4 and CD8 labels of this study may be unreliable. This sequence joins TRBV6-5 and TRBJ2-6; 8 bases are shared with TRBD1. The sequenced sample consisted of CD8+ T cells from the margin of a lung tumor. As DNA, the CDR3 is TGTGCCAGCAGTTACTCCTCAGGGGGCAATGGGGCCAACGTGCAGTCTTTC. Its translation is CASSYSSGGNGANVQSF.